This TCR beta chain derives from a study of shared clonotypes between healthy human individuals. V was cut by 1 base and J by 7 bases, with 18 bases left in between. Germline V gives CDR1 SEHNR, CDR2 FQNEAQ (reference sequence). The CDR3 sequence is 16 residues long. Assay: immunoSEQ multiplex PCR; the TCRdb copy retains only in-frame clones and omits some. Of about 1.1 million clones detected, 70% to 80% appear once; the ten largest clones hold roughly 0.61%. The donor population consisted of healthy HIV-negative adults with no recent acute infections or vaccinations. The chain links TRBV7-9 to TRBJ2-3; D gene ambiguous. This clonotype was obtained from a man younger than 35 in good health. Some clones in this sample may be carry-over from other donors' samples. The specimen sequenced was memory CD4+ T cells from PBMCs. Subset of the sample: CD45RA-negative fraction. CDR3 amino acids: CASSLEYGPPGNTQYF. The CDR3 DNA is TGTGCCAGCAGCTTAGAGTACGGACCCCCTGGAAATACGCAGTATTTT.